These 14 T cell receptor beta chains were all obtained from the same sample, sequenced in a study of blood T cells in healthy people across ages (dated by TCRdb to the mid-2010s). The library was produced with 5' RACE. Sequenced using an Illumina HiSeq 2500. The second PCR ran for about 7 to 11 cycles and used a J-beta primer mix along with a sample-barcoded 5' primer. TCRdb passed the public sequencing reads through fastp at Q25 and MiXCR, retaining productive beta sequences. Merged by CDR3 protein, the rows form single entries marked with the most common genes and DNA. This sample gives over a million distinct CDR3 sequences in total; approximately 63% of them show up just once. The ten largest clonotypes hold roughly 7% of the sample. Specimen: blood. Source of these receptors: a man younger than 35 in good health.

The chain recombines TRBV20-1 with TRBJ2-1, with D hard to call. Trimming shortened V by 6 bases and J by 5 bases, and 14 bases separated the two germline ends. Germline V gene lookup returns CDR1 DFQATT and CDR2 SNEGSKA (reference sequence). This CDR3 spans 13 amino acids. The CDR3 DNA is TGCAGTGCCCAACCGCACAGCAACAATGAGCAGTTCTTC. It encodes CSAQPHSNNEQFF.

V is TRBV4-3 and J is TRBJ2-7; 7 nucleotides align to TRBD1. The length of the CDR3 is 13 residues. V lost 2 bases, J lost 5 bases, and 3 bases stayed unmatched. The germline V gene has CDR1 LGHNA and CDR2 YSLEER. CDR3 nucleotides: TGCGCCAGCAGCCAAAACAGGGGCCACGAGCAGTACTTC. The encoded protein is CASSQNRGHEQYF.

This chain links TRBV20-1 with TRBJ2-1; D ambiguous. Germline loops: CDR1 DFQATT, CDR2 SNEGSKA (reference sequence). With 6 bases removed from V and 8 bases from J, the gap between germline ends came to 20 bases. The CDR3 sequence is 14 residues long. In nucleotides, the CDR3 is TGCAGTGCCCTCCGGCCCTCCCTCGGGTATGAGCAGTTCTTC. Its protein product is CSALRPSLGYEQFF.

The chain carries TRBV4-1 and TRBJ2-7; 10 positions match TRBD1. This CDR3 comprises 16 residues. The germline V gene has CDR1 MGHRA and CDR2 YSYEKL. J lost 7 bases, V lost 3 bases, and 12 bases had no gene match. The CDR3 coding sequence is TGCGCCAGCAGCCATGAACCCGGACAGGGGGTCGTTGAGCAGTACTTC. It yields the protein CASSHEPGQGVVEQYF.

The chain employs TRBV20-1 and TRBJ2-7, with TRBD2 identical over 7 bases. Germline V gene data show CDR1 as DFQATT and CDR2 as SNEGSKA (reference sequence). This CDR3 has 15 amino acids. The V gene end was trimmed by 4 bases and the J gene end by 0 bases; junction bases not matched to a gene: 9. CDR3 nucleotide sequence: TGCAGTGCTATGGGGGAGGGAGGGTTCTCCTACGAGCAGTACTTC. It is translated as CSAMGEGGFSYEQYF.

In DNA form, the CDR3 reads TGTGCCAGCACCACGCCTGGGACAGGGATGCAGACCCAGTACTTC. The encoded protein is CASTTPGTGMQTQYF. V gene TRBV2 combines with J gene TRBJ2-5; 9 bases line up with TRBD1. CDR3 length: 15 amino acids. The germline CDR1 and CDR2 sequences are SNHLY and FYNNEI. Trimming cost V 7 bases and J 6 bases; bases outside gene matches: 12.

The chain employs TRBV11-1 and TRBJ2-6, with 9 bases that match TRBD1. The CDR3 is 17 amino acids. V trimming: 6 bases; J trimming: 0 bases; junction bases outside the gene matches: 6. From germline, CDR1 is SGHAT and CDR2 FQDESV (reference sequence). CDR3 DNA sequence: TGTGCCAGCAGACAGGACAGGGGATACTCTGGGGCCAACGTCCTGACTTTC. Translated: CASRQDRGYSGANVLTF. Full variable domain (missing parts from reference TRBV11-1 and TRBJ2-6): EAEVAQSPRYKITEKSQAVAFWCDPISGHATLYWYRQILGQGPELLVQFQDESVVDDSQLPKDRFSAERLKGVDSTLKIQPAELGDSAMYLCASRQDRGYSGANVLTFGAGSRLTVL.

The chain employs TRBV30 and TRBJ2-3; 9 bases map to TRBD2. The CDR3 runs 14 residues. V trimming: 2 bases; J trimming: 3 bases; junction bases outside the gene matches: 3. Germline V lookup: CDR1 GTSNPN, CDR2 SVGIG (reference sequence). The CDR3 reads CAWSRAGGTDTQYF. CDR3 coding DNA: TGTGCCTGGAGTAGAGCGGGGGGTACAGATACGCAGTATTTT.

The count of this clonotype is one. The CDR3 here is CASSQETYRLAGGSRGSYNEQFF. Here the CDR3 DNA reads TGCGCCAGCAGCCAGGAGACCTATCGACTAGCGGGGGGCTCTAGGGGCTCCTACAATGAGCAGTTCTTC. The rearrangement joins TRBV5-1 to TRBJ2-1; 13 bases map to TRBD2. From germline, CDR1 is SGHRS and CDR2 YFSETQ. V was pared by 4 bases and J by 0 bases, with 22 bases of the junction left unmatched. CDR3 length: 23 amino acids.

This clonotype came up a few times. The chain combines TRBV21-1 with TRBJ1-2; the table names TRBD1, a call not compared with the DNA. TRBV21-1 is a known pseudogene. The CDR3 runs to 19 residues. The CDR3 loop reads CASSKKGVGKDVGRYGYTF. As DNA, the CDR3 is TGTGCCAGCAGCAAAAAAGGGGTCGGTAAGGATGTGGGACGCTATGGCTACACCTTC.

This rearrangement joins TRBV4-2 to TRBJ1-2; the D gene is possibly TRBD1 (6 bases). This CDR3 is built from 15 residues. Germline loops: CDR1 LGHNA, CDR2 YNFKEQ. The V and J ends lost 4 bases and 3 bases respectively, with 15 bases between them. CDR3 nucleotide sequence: TGTGCCAGCAGCCCTGGACAGAACAGCTACTATGGCTACACCTTC. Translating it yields CASSPGQNSYYGYTF.

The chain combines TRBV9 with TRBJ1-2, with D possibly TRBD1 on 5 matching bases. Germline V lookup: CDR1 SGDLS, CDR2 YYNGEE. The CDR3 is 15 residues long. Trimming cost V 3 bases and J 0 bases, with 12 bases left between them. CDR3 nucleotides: TGTGCCAGCAGCGGGGGACGGCCAACTAACTATGGCTACACCTTC. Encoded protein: CASSGGRPTNYGYTF.

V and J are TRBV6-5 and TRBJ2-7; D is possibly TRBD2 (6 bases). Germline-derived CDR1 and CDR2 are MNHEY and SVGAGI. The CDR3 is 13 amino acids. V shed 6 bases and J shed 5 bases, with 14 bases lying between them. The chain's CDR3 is CASRRVAAHEQYF. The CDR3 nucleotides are TGTGCCAGCAGACGGGTAGCGGCACACGAGCAGTACTTC.

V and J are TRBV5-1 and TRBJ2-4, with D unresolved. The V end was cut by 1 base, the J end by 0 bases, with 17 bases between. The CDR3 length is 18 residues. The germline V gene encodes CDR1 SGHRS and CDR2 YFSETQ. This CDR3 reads CASSLFGPDGIAKNIQYF. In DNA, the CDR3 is TGCGCCAGCAGCTTGTTCGGACCCGATGGGATAGCCAAAAACATTCAGTACTTC.